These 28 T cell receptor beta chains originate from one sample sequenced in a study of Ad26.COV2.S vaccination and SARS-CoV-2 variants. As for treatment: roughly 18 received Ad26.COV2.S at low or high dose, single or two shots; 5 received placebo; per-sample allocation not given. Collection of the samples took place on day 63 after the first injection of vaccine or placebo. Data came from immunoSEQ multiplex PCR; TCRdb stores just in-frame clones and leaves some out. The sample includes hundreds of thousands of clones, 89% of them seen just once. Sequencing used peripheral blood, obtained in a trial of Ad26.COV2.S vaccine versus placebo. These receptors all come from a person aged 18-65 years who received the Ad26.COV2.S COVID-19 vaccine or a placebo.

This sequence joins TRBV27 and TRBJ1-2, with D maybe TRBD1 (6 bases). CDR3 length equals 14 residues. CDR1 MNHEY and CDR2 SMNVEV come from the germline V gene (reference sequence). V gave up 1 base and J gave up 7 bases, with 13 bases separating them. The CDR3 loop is CASSLLGRTVGYTF. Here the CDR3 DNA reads TGTGCCAGCAGTTTATTGGGCCGGACAGTTGGCTACACCTTC.

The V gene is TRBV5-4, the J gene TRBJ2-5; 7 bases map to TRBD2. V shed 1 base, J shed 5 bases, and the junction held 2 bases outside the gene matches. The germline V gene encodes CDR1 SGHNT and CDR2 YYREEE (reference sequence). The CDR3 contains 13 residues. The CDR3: CASSLLGGETQYF. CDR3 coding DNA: TGTGCCAGCAGCTTGCTGGGGGGGGAGACCCAGTACTTC.

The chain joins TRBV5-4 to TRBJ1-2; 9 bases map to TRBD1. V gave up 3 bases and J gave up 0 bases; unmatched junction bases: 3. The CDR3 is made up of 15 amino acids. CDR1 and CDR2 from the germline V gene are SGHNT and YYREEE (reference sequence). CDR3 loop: CASSSGTGPNYGYTF. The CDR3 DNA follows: TGTGCCAGCAGCTCGGGGACAGGGCCTAACTATGGCTACACCTTC.

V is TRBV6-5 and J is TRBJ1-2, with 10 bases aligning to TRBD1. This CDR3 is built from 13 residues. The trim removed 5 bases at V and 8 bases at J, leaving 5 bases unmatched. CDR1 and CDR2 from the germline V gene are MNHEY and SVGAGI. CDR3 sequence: CASSQGQGLGYTF. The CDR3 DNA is TGTGCCAGCAGTCAGGGACAGGGGCTAGGCTACACCTTC.

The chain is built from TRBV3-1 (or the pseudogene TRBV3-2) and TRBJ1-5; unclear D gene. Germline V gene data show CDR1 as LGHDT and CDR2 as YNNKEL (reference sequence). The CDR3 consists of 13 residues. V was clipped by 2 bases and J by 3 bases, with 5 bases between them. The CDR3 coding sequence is TGTGCCAGCAGCCAACTGGACAATCAGCCCCAGCATTTT. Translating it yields CASSQLDNQPQHF.

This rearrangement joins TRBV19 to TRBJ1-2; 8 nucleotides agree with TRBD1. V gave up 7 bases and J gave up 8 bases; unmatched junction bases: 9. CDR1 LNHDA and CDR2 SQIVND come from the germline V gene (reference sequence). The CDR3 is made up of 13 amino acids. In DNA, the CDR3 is TGTGCCAGTATGGGCAGGGGGCGCCGGGGCTACACCTTC. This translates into CASMGRGRRGYTF.

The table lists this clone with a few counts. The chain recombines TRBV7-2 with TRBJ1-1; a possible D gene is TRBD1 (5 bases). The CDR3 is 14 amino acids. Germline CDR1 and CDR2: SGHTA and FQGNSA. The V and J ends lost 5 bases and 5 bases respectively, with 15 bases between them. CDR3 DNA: TGTGCCAGCAGCCTCTCCAGGGTGTGGACTGAAGCTTTCTTT. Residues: CASSLSRVWTEAFF.

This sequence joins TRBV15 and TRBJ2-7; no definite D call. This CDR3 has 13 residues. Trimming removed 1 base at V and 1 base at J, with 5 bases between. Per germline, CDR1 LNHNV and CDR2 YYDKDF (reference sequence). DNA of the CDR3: TGTGCCACCAGCAGAGTAGTATCCTACGAGCAGTACTTC. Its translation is CATSRVVSYEQYF. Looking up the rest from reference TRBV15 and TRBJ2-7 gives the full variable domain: DAMVIQNPRYQVTQFGKPVTLSCSQTLNHNVMYWYQQKSSQAPKLLFHYYDKDFNNEADTPDNFQSRRPNTSFCFLDIRSPGLGDTAMYLCATSRVVSYEQYFGPGTRLTVT.

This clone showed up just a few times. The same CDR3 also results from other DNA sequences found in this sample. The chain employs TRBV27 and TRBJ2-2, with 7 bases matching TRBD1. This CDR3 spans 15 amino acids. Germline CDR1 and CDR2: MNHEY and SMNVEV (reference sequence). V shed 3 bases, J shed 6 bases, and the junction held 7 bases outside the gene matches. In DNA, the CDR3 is TGTGCCAGCAGTTTGGGAGACAGGGTCCCCGGGGAGCTGTTTTTT. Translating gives CASSLGDRVPGELFF.

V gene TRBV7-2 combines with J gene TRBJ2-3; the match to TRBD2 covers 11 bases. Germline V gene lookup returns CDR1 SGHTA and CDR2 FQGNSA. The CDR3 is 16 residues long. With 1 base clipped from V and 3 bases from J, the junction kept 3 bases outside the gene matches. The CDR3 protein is CASSLVGTSGTDTQYF. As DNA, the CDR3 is TGTGCCAGCAGCTTAGTGGGGACTAGCGGTACAGATACGCAGTATTTT.

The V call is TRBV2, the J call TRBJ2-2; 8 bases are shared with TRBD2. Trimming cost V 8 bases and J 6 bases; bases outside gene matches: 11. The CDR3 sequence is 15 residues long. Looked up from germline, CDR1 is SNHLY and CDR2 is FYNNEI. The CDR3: CASGEDRGGAGELFF. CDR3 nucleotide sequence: TGTGCCAGCGGGGAGGACCGGGGGGGCGCCGGGGAGCTGTTTTTT. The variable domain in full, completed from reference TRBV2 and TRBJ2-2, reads EPEVTQTPSHQVTQMGQEVILRCVPISNHLYFYWYRQILGQKVEFLVSFYNNEISEKSEIFDDQFSVERPDGSNFTLKIRSTKLEDSAMYFCASGEDRGGAGELFFGEGSRLTVL.

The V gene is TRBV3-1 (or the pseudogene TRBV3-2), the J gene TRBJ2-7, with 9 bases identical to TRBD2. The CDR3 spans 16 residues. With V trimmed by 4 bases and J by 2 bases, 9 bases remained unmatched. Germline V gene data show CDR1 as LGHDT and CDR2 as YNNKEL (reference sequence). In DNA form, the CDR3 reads TGTGCCAGCAGCCCTCAACTGACTAGCGGACCCTACGAGCAGTACTTC. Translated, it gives CASSPQLTSGPYEQYF.

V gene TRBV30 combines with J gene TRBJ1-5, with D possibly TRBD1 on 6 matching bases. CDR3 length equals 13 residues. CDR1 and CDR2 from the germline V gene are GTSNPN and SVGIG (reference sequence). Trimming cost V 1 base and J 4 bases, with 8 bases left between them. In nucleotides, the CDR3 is TGTGCCTGGAGTGGGACAGTAAATCAGCCCCAGCATTTT. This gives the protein CAWSGTVNQPQHF.

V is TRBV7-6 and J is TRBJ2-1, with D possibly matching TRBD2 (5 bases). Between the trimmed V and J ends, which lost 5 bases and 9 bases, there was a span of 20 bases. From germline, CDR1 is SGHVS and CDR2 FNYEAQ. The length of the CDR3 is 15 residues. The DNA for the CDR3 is TGTGCCAGCAGCCTATTCAGCCCGGGGAACGGTGAGCAGTTCTTC. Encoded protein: CASSLFSPGNGEQFF.

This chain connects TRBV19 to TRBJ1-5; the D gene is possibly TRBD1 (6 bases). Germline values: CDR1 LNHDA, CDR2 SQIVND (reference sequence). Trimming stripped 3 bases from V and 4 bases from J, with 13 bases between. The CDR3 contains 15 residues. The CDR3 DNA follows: TGTGCCAGTAGTATTCACAGGGTTCGGAATCAGCCCCAGCATTTT. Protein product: CASSIHRVRNQPQHF.

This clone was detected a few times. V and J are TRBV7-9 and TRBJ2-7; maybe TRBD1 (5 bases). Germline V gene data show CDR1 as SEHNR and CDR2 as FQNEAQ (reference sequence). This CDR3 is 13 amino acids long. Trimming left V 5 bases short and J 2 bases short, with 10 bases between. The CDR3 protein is CASSDQGTYEQYV. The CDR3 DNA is TGTGCCAGCAGCGATCAGGGAACCTACGAGCAGTACGTC.

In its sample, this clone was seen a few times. CDR3: CASSQVFEQFF. The CDR3 DNA sequence: TGTGCCAGCAGCCAAGTTTTTGAGCAGTTCTTC. The chain recombines TRBV14 with TRBJ2-1, with D hard to call. The CDR3 sequence is 11 residues long. V lost 1 base and J lost 9, with 4 bases in between. CDR1 SGHDN and CDR2 FVKESK come from the germline V gene.

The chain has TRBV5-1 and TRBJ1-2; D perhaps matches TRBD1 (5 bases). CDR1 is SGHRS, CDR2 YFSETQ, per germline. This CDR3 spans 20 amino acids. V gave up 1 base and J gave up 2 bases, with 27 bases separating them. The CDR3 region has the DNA TGCGCCAGCAGCTTGCCCAGGGATAGGGCCCGAGGGCCCGGAAACTATGGCTACACCTTC. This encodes CASSLPRDRARGPGNYGYTF.

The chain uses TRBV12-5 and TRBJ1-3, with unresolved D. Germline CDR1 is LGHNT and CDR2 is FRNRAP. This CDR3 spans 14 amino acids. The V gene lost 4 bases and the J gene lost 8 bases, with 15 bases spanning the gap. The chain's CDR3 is CASGYSGLVHTIYF. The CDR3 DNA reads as TGTGCTAGTGGTTATTCGGGGTTGGTACACACCATATATTTT.

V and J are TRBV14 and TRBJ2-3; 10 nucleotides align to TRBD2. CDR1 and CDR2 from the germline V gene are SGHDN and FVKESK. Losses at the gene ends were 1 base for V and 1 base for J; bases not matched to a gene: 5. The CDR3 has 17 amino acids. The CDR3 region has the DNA TGTGCCAGCAGCCAAGCCCTAGCGGGGGCTGGCACAGATACGCAGTATTTT. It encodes CASSQALAGAGTDTQYF. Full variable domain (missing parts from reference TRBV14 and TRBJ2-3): EAGVTQFPSHSVIEKGQTVTLRCDPISGHDNLYWYRRVMGKEIKFLLHFVKESKQDESGMPNNRFLAERTGGTYSTLKVQPAELEDSGVYFCASSQALAGAGTDTQYFGPGTRLTVL.

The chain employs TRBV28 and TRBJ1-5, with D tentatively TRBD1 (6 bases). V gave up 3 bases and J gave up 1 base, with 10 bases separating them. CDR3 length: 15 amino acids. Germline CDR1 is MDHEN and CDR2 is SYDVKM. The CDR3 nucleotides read TGTGCCAGCAGTTTGGGGGGCGGGAGCAATCAGCCCCAGCATTTT. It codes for CASSLGGGSNQPQHF.

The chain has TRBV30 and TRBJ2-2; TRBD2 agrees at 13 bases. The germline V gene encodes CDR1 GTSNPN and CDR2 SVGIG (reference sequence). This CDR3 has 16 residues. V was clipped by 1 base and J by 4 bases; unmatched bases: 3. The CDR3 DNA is TGTGCCTGGAGTGGACTAGCGGGAGGTCTCACCGGGGAGCTGTTTTTT. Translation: CAWSGLAGGLTGELFF.

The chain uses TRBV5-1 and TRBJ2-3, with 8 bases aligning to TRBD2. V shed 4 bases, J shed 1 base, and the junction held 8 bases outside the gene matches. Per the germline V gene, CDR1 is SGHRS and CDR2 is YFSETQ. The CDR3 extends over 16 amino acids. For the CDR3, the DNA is TGCGCCAGCAGCCCGACCGGGCGGGGGGGCACAGATACGCAGTATTTT. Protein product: CASSPTGRGGTDTQYF.

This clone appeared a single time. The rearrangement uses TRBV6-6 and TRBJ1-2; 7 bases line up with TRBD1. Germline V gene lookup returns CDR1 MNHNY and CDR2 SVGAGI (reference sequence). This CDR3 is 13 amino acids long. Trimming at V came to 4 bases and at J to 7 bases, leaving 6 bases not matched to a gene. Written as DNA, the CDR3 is TGTGCCAGCAGTTCAGACAGGGATTTTGGCTACACCTTC. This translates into CASSSDRDFGYTF.

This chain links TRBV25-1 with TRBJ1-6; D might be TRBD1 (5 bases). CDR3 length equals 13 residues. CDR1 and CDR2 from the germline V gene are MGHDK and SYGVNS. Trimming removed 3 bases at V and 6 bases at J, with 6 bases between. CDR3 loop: CASSDRVNSPLHF. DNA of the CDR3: TGTGCCAGCAGTGACAGGGTTAATTCACCCCTCCACTTT.

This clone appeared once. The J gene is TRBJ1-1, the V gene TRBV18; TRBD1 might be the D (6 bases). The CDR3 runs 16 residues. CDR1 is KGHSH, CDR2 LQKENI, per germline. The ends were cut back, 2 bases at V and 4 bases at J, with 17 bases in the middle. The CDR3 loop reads CASSPFSTGASTEAFF. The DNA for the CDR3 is TGTGCCAGCTCACCATTCTCGACGGGGGCGAGCACTGAAGCTTTCTTT.

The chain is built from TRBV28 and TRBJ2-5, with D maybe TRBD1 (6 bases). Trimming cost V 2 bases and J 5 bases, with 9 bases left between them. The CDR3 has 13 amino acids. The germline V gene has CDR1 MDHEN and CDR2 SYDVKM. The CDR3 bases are TGTGCCAGCAGTTTACAGGGGCTGGAGACCCAGTACTTC. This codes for CASSLQGLETQYF.

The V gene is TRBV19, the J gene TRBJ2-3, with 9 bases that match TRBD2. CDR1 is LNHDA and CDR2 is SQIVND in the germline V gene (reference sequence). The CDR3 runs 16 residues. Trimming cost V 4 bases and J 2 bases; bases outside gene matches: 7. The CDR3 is CASSNLAGFLTDTQYF. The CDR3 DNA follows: TGTGCCAGTAGTAACCTAGCGGGATTCCTCACAGATACGCAGTATTTT. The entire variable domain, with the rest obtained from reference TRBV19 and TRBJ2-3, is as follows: DGGITQSPKYLFRKEGQNVTLSCEQNLNHDAMYWYRQDPGQGLRLIYYSQIVNDFQKGDIAEGYSVSREKKESFPLTVTSAQKNPTAFYLCASSNLAGFLTDTQYFGPGTRLTVL.